This paragraph reports one TCR beta chain. This clone may be a read error of a much larger clone one base away. These data originate in a study of CD8+CD57+ T cells in acquired aplastic anemia. Using genomic DNA as the template, TCR beta VDJ and CDR3 profiling was carried out. MiXCR, run by TCRdb on the reads, gives a single entry per CDR3 protein. Here the sample spans about 160,000 distinct CDR3 sequences, roughly half being singletons. CDR3 size: 17 residues. Germline V gives CDR1 MNHNS, CDR2 SASEGT. Sequencing involved patients with CD8+CD57+ cell expansion previously shown by flow cytometry. As a group, the patients uniformly had severe acquired aplastic anemia. At the time of blood sampling, patients had not yet received any therapy.

The receptor was isolated from a human donor with aplastic anemia. V usage is TRBV6-1 and J usage is TRBJ2-7, with D perhaps TRBD2 (7 bases). Sequencing was done on a sample of sorted CD4+, CD8+, or CD8+CD57+ T cells (not recorded which) from PBMCs. The CDR3: CASSEGLGASGTYEQYF. In nucleotides, the CDR3 is TGTGCCAGTAGTGAAGGGCTGGGGGCTAGCGGTACCTACGAGCAGTACTTC.